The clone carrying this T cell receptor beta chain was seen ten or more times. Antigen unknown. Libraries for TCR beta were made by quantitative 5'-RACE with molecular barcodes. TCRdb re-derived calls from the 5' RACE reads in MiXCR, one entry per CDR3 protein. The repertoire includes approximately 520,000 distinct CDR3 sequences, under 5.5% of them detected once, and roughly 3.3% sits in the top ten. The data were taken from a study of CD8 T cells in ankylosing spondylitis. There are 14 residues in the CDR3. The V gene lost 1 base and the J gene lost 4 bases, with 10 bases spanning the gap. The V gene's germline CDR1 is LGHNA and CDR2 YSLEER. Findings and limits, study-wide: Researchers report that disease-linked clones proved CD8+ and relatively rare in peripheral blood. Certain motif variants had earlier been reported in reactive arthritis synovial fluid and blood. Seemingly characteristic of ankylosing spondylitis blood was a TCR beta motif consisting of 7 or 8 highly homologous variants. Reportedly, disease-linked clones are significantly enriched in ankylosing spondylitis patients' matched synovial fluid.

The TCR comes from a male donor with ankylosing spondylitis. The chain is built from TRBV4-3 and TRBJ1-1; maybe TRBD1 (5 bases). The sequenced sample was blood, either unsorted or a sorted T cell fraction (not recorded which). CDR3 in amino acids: CASSQGGVPTEAFF. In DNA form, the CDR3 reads TGCGCCAGCAGCCAAGGGGGGGTACCCACTGAAGCTTTCTTT.